Presented here are 29 T cell receptor beta chains from one specimen sequenced in a study of cytomegalovirus exposure and HLA in healthy donors. PCR was performed using 60 Vbeta and 13 Jbeta primers. The protocol was immunoSEQ multiplex PCR, while the TCRdb copy is restricted to in-frame clones and leaves out a portion. In the table there are about 200,000 clones, approximately 78% of which are singletons. Sequencing was done on a sample of PBMCs. The receptors originated from a man aged 25-45 years in good health and CMV-seronegative.

About this clone itself: This same CDR3 is encoded by further DNA sequences in the sample. The chain recombines TRBV7-2 with TRBJ2-7, with 8 bases aligning to TRBD1. This CDR3 has 15 residues. V shed 1 base, J shed 2 bases, and the junction held 4 bases outside the gene matches. CDR1 SGHTA and CDR2 FQGNSA come from the germline V gene. CDR3 in amino acids: CASSLDPGGPYEQYF. Written as DNA, the CDR3 is TGTGCCAGCAGCTTAGACCCAGGGGGCCCCTACGAGCAGTACTTC.

This clone has just a few counts. This chain joins TRBV7-8 and TRBJ2-1; 14 nucleotides agree with TRBD2. Germline V gene sequence: CDR1 SGHVS, CDR2 FQNEAQ. V lost 2 bases and J lost 1; bases outside the gene matches: 13. The CDR3 loop spans 21 amino acids. As DNA, the CDR3 is TGTGCCAGCAGCTTATTCGTATCGGGGACTAGCGGGGGTAGGTCCTACAATGAGCAGTTCTTC. It is translated as CASSLFVSGTSGGRSYNEQFF.

The V call is TRBV28, the J call TRBJ2-7; D not certain. CDR3 size: 13 residues. The germline V gene has CDR1 MDHEN and CDR2 SYDVKM. V gave up 4 bases and J gave up 7 bases, with 14 bases separating them. The CDR3 sequence is CASSSASRGEQYF. CDR3 in DNA: TGTGCCAGCAGTTCCGCCTCTCGAGGAGAGCAGTACTTC.

The rearrangement uses TRBV5-1 and TRBJ2-7, with D uncertain. Trimming took 2 bases from V and 4 from J, leaving 4 bases between them. Per the germline V gene, CDR1 is SGHRS and CDR2 is YFSETQ. This CDR3 is built from 11 residues. The DNA for the CDR3 is TGCGCCAGCAGCTTCGGGTACGAGCAGTACTTC. Translating gives CASSFGYEQYF.

This clone came up once. Other DNA sequences within the sample encode an identical CDR3. V is TRBV14 and J is TRBJ2-5, with 8 bases fitting TRBD2. The CDR3 spans 16 residues. Germline-derived CDR1 and CDR2 are SGHDN and FVKESK. V trimming: 4 bases; J trimming: 2 bases; junction bases outside the gene matches: 9. This chain's CDR3 is CASSPFGAGGQETQYF. CDR3 bases: TGTGCCAGCAGCCCCTTCGGGGCGGGGGGACAAGAGACCCAGTACTTC.

This chain joins TRBV9 and TRBJ1-3; TRBD1 matches at 7 bases. V trimming: 0 bases; J trimming: 2 bases; junction bases outside the gene matches: 2. This CDR3 has 15 residues. Per germline, CDR1 SGDLS and CDR2 YYNGEE. CDR3 loop: CASSVDGTAGNTIYF. The CDR3 DNA follows: TGTGCCAGCAGCGTAGATGGGACAGCTGGAAACACCATATATTTT.

The rearrangement joins TRBV7-2 to TRBJ1-5; D is unresolved. CDR3 length equals 12 residues. V lost 3 bases, J lost 6 bases, and 6 bases lay in between. Germline CDR1 SGHTA, CDR2 FQGNSA. CDR3 in amino acids: CASSFSGQPQHF. The CDR3 DNA is TGTGCCAGCAGCTTTTCAGGTCAGCCCCAGCATTTT.

The chain links TRBV2 to TRBJ1-4; 9 bases match TRBD1. The CDR3 length is 16 residues. The V gene's germline CDR1 is SNHLY and CDR2 FYNNEI. V was pared by 6 bases and J by 7 bases, with 12 bases of the junction left unmatched. This CDR3 reads CASRGGTGQKSEKLFF. Here the CDR3 DNA reads TGTGCCAGCAGGGGGGGGACAGGGCAAAAGAGTGAAAAACTGTTTTTT.

This clone was seen a single time. The chain uses TRBV7-2 and TRBJ2-4; 11 bases align to TRBD2. After removal of 1 base from V and 0 bases from J, the junction contained 8 bases not matched to a gene. The CDR3 has 19 residues. Germline CDR1 SGHTA, CDR2 FQGNSA. CDR3 bases: TGTGCCAGCAGCTTAGAGGGCCGACTAGCGGGACTAGCCAAAAACATTCAGTACTTC. It codes for CASSLEGRLAGLAKNIQYF.

The chain carries TRBV5-3 and TRBJ2-7; D gene unclear. TRBV5-3 is labeled an ORF, and its function is uncertain. This CDR3 contains 16 residues. The V end was cut by 1 base, the J end by 1 base, with 15 bases between. Here the CDR3 reads CARSLCPAGFSYEQYF. Written as DNA, the CDR3 is TGTGCCAGAAGCTTGTGTCCGGCCGGGTTTTCCTACGAGCAGTACTTC.

The chain joins TRBV6-1 to TRBJ2-2; 8 bases match TRBD1. V was clipped by 0 bases and J by 1 base; unmatched bases: 7. The CDR3 is 18 amino acids. CDR1 MNHNS and CDR2 SASEGT come from the germline V gene. This CDR3 is CASSEALRDRRNTGELFF. For the CDR3, the DNA is TGTGCCAGCAGTGAAGCGCTTCGGGACAGGAGGAACACCGGGGAGCTGTTTTTT.

As concerns this clone: Sequence at one end of the junction differs from germline and may be a read error. The V and J genes are TRBV7-9 and TRBJ2-7; maybe TRBD2 (5 bases). This CDR3 has 12 amino acids. In germline, CDR1 is SEHNR, CDR2 FQNEAQ (reference sequence). CDR3 nucleotides: TGTGCCGGCAGCGGAGTACGATACGAGCAGTACTTC. Translation gives CAGSGVRYEQYF.

The chain is built from TRBV13 and TRBJ2-3, with D possibly TRBD2 on 5 matching bases. The ends were cut back, 5 bases at V and 5 bases at J, with 8 bases in the middle. The germline gives CDR1 PRHDT, CDR2 FYEKMQ (reference sequence). CDR3 size: 12 residues. The CDR3 region is CASSPGGDTQYF. CDR3 in DNA: TGTGCCAGCAGCCCAGGAGGAGATACGCAGTATTTT. Drawing the rest from reference TRBV13 and TRBJ2-3, the complete variable domain is AAGVIQSPRHLIKEKRETATLKCYPIPRHDTVYWYQQGPGQDPQFLISFYEKMQSDKGSIPDRFSAQQFSDYHSELNMSSLELGDSALYFCASSPGGDTQYFGPGTRLTVL.

This clone was picked up a small number of times. Written as DNA, the CDR3 is TGCGCCAGCAGCCCGACGGGACAGGGGATCTATGGCTACACCTTC. It translates to CASSPTGQGIYGYTF. The rearrangement links TRBV4-1 to TRBJ1-2; TRBD1 agrees at 10 bases. Germline loops: CDR1 MGHRA, CDR2 YSYEKL. The CDR3 is 15 amino acids. Unmatched junction bases numbered 6, after V lost 4 bases and J lost 4 bases.

The chain links TRBV7-9 to TRBJ1-2, with a tentative D call TRBD1 (5 bases). The CDR3 loop spans 13 amino acids. Trimming left V 2 bases short and J 7 bases short, with 11 bases between. Germline assignment: CDR1 SEHNR and CDR2 FQNEAQ (reference sequence). The CDR3 DNA reads as TGTGCCAGCAGCTTACAAGGGGTTGGTGGCTACACCTTC. The encoded protein is CASSLQGVGGYTF.

This clone showed up just a few times. The chain joins TRBV28 to TRBJ2-5; a possible D gene is TRBD2 (6 bases). Trimming took 4 bases from V and 2 from J, leaving 11 bases between them. The CDR3 contains 14 residues. The germline V gene encodes CDR1 MDHEN and CDR2 SYDVKM. The CDR3 DNA reads as TGTGCCAGCAGTTCCGGGACTTCTCAAGAGACCCAGTACTTC. Translated, it gives CASSSGTSQETQYF.

This chain links TRBV6-5 with TRBJ1-1; D is undetermined. V gave up 2 bases and J gave up 4 bases, with 8 bases separating them. This CDR3 contains 13 residues. Germline CDR1 reads MNHEY; CDR2 reads SVGAGI. CDR3 amino acids: CASSYSWSTEAFF. Here the CDR3 DNA reads TGTGCCAGCAGTTACAGCTGGAGCACTGAAGCTTTCTTT.

This clone was detected only once. The rearrangement uses TRBV4-2 and TRBJ1-4; 8 bases agree with TRBD1. The V segment lost 5 bases and the J segment 4 bases; nucleotides outside the gene matches: 6. The CDR3 extends over 15 amino acids. The germline CDR1 and CDR2 sequences are LGHNA and YNFKEQ. CDR3 sequence reads: CASSSPDRDNEKLFF. The CDR3 bases are TGTGCCAGCAGCTCTCCGGACAGGGATAATGAAAAACTGTTTTTT.

This chain uses TRBV11-2 with TRBJ1-1; TRBD1 is a possible D gene (6 bases). V dropped 1 base and J dropped 6 bases, with 15 bases sitting between them. The CDR3 consists of 15 residues. CDR1 is SGHAT, CDR2 FQNNGV, per germline. CDR3 bases: TGTGCCAGCAGCTTAGTCCCAGGGGTTTGGGCTGAAGCTTTCTTT. This codes for CASSLVPGVWAEAFF.

There are a few counts of this clone. The chain links TRBV2 to TRBJ1-2; D call uncertain. V was cut by 6 bases and J by 3 bases, with 11 bases left in between. The V gene's germline CDR1 is SNHLY and CDR2 FYNNEI. The CDR3 covers 13 residues. The CDR3: CASRAEWDYGYTF. The CDR3 DNA sequence: TGTGCCAGCAGGGCGGAGTGGGACTATGGCTACACCTTC.

This clone has only one observation. V usage is TRBV5-1 and J usage is TRBJ2-2; tentative D call: TRBD2 (6 bases). The CDR3 sequence is 15 residues long. Between the trimmed V and J ends, which lost 5 bases and 2 bases, there was a span of 13 bases. Per germline, CDR1 SGHRS and CDR2 YFSETQ. CDR3: CASRVTGDNTGELFF. For the CDR3, the DNA is TGCGCCAGCAGAGTGACGGGGGATAACACCGGGGAGCTGTTTTTT.

The chain couples TRBV6-1 to TRBJ2-7, with TRBD1 as a possible D gene (6 bases). Per the germline V gene, CDR1 is MNHNS and CDR2 is SASEGT. The CDR3 covers 13 residues. The V end was cut by 2 bases, the J end by 3 bases, with 8 bases between. This CDR3 is CASSETRGYEQYF. As DNA, the CDR3 is TGTGCCAGCAGTGAAACCAGGGGCTACGAGCAGTACTTC.

V and J are TRBV15 and TRBJ2-1; D may be TRBD2 (6 bases). The CDR3 extends over 15 amino acids. Trimming pared 0 bases from V and 13 bases from J, leaving 19 bases between. Germline V CDR1 and CDR2: LNHNV, YYDKDF (reference sequence). CDR3 sequence: CATSRDGLSRRGQFF. The CDR3 DNA is TGTGCCACCAGCAGAGATGGATTGTCCCGGCGGGGCCAGTTCTTC.

The chain uses TRBV5-5 and TRBJ1-1; no firm D call. Germline-derived CDR1 and CDR2 are SGHKS and YYEKEE (reference sequence). The CDR3 has 15 residues. The ends were cut back, 1 base at V and 1 base at J, with 11 bases in the middle. CDR3 region: CASSLTPKRNTEAFF. The CDR3 DNA reads as TGTGCCAGCAGCTTGACACCAAAGCGGAACACTGAAGCTTTCTTT. Looking up the rest from reference TRBV5-5 and TRBJ1-1 gives the full variable domain: DAGVTQSPTHLIKTRGQQVTLRCSPISGHKSVSWYQQVLGQGPQFIFQYYEKEERGRGNFPDRFSARQFPNYSSELNVNALLLGDSALYLCASSLTPKRNTEAFFGQGTRLTVV.

This chain joins TRBV9 and TRBJ2-3, with TRBD2 as a possible D gene (6 bases). CDR1 is SGDLS and CDR2 is YYNGEE in the germline V gene. Trimming removed 0 bases from V and 6 bases from J, with 8 bases in between. This CDR3 spans 13 amino acids. CDR3: CASSVEGRDTQYF. The CDR3 DNA follows: TGTGCCAGCAGCGTAGAAGGGAGGGATACGCAGTATTTT.

The sample holds one count of this clone. The chain combines TRBV15 with TRBJ2-5; D is possibly TRBD1 (6 bases). The CDR3 sequence is 14 residues long. The V and J ends lost 3 bases and 3 bases respectively, with 11 bases between them. CDR1 is LNHNV and CDR2 is YYDKDF in the germline V gene (reference sequence). The CDR3 loop reads CATSRGTPKETQYF. The CDR3 nucleotides read TGTGCCACCAGCAGGGGGACACCTAAAGAGACCCAGTACTTC.

V and J are TRBV2 and TRBJ1-5, with 7 nucleotides matching TRBD1. V was clipped by 9 bases and J by 6 bases; unmatched bases: 14. This CDR3 is 15 amino acids long. Germline lookup yields CDR1 SNHLY and CDR2 FYNNEI. DNA for the CDR3: TGTGCCAGTAACAATCGACAGGGTTCGGTTCAGCCCCAGCATTTT. Translating gives CASNNRQGSVQPQHF.

This sequence joins TRBV10-2 and TRBJ2-1; possible D gene TRBD1, 6 bases. The V gene lost 10 bases and the J gene lost 1 base, with 17 bases spanning the gap. The CDR3 is 15 amino acids. Germline V CDR1 and CDR2: WSHSY, SAAADI. The CDR3 sequence: CATRPYTGSYNEQFF. CDR3 in DNA: TGCGCCACTCGACCCTACACAGGGTCCTACAATGAGCAGTTCTTC.

The chain recombines TRBV4-1 with TRBJ1-2; TRBD1 agrees at 7 bases. V was pared by 0 bases and J by 2 bases, with 9 bases of the junction left unmatched. This CDR3 is built from 17 residues. Germline values: CDR1 MGHRA, CDR2 YSYEKL. The CDR3 sequence is CASSQEMTGRQNYGYTF. CDR3 nucleotide sequence: TGCGCCAGCAGCCAAGAAATGACAGGGCGACAGAACTATGGCTACACCTTC.